This T cell receptor beta chain was sequenced for a study of T cell responses to AZD1222 COVID-19 vaccine. Findings and caveats of the study: CD4 TCRs covered the whole spike, strongest at regions 160-218 and 743-854. Donors were chiefly white British, with a greater number of females, and clonal diversity was perhaps underestimated. At study baseline, merely roughly 6 AZD1222 recipients were seropositive. Repertoires were collected only later (after the peak T cell response had occurred).

A note on this clone: Its antigen is still unknown.

Method: immunoSEQ multiplex PCR; TCRdb's copy keeps in-frame clones and lacks some. The data contain 100,000 or so clones, 87% of them singletons. The CDR3 is made up of 15 amino acids. The sequences come from peripheral blood, collected 28 days after the second AZD1222 dose. This receptor was taken from an adult who received the AZD1222 COVID-19 vaccine. The chain joins TRBV21-1 to TRBJ2-7; TRBD2, the table's D call, lacks a check against the DNA. TRBV21-1 is marked as a pseudogene. The DNA for the CDR3 is TGTGCCACCGAGAAGAAGCGGGAGTGCTGTGGCGAGCAGTACTTC. This sequence encodes CATEKKRECCGEQYF.